Below, one T cell receptor (beta chain) is given with its context. Its antigen remains unidentified. Base qualities are not recorded, but no much larger clone differs from it by a single base. The donors belonged to the validation cohort of about 130 subjects, which was separate from the roughly 680-subject first cohort. Library construction relied on the immunoSEQ multiplex PCR assay. The original pipeline was this. A statistical classification framework was developed to diagnose cytomegalovirus status using the catalog of TCR beta chain sequences. In its TCRdb copy, this immuneACCESS table keeps in-frame sequences only and misses some clones. Where compared with another copy, unresolved V genes explain less than half of these, and the others have no known cause. V, J and clone size were drawn from that table, and D and trimming were deduced from the DNA. This sample holds some 49,000 clones; 85% to 95% were observed only once. About 7.8% of the sample goes to the ten largest clones.

The sample is drawn from a study of cytomegalovirus exposure and HLA in healthy donors (dated by TCRdb to about 2017). Regarding the complete study: The 650 to 750 repertoires of the first cohort and the roughly 120 validation repertoires were produced on the same platform, according to a later analysis. The study aimed to test whether signatures of past pathogen exposure could be identified by cataloging public T cell receptors. In addition to the first cohort of approximately 670 subjects, a separate validation cohort of 120 different subjects was used. To predict cytomegalovirus infection status, the study brought together high-throughput TCR immunosequencing, statistical association of individual TCRs with disease status, and machine learning.

The CDR3 holds 14 amino acids from the cysteine to the phenylalanine. CDR3 DNA is the only sequence kept; it has 42 bases, read in frame from the first base. From the germline V gene, CDR1 is SQVTM and CDR2 is ANQGSEA. V and J are trimmed by 8 bases and 7 bases, and the gene matches miss 13 bases of the junction. Study-level results and caveats: In a later analysis, TCRs clustered in the first cohort were found to also tend to co-occur in the roughly 130 validation repertoires, with 90% to 95% of cluster scores above 0. The authors suggested that the approach could potentially be extended to other disease states and immunological phenotypes. A few of the identified cytomegalovirus-associated TCR beta chains were confirmed in vitro to be specific for cytomegalovirus antigens. Cytomegalovirus status was reported to be diagnosed by the classifier with high specificity and sensitivity in both the original and validation cohorts. A later analysis had no HLA typing for the validation cohort, so co-occurrence there was scored across all 130 or so repertoires. While some public TCRs were present in many individuals, most TCR sequences turned up only very rarely across donors. A total of 150 or so TCR beta chains were listed by the study as associated with cytomegalovirus.

The clonotype comes from a woman aged 18-30 years in good health and CMV-seropositive. The chain is made from TRBV29-1 and TRBJ2-1; a stretch of 8 junction bases matches TRBD1. The material sequenced was PBMCs. The bases are TGCAGCTCCCTCGCGGACAGGGAAGGGAATGAGCAGTTCTTC. It encodes CSSLADREGNEQFF.